This T cell receptor beta chain was sequenced in a study of CD8+CD57+ T cells in acquired aplastic anemia. Study-wide background: Sorted CD4+ and CD8+ cells yielded DNA averaging roughly 3.3 ug.

Study-level findings and limits: Shared by patients and controls, approximately 28 CD8+ CDR3s were abundant in patients. For CD8+ Simpson's diversity, patients and controls showed no significant difference.

For this clonotype: Antigen specificity is unknown.

Genomic DNA, serving as template, underwent TCR beta VDJ and CDR3 profiling. Each CDR3 protein gets one entry after TCRdb re-called the reads with MiXCR. The repertoire has approximately 130,000 distinct CDR3 sequences, approximately 50% of them found once; the top ten carry roughly 28%. Sequenced patients had shown CD8+CD57+ cell expansion by flow cytometry. Blood came from patients not yet given any therapy. Germline assignment: CDR1 LNHNV and CDR2 YYDKDF (reference sequence). The junction had 11 bases not matched to a gene; V was cut back by 3 bases and J by 1 base. The CDR3 length is 18 residues. The V gene is TRBV15, the J gene TRBJ2-3, with 9 bases lining up with TRBD2. This TCR was sampled from a human donor with aplastic anemia. Sequenced input: sorted CD4+, CD8+, or CD8+CD57+ T cells (not recorded which) from PBMCs. CDR3 protein: CATSRGERGRVGTDTQYF. CDR3 nucleotides: TGTGCCACCAGCAGGGGGGAGCGCGGGAGGGTTGGCACAGATACGCAGTATTTT.